The text below deals with one T cell receptor beta chain. This entry comes from a study of control samples from healthy donors and cancer patients. The germline V gene encodes CDR1 KGHSH and CDR2 LQKENI. With V trimmed by 5 bases and J by 3 bases, 3 bases remained unmatched. The CDR3 is 13 amino acids. Method: immunoSEQ multiplex PCR; TCRdb's copy keeps in-frame clones and lacks some. The sample lists 95,000 to 150,000 clones, 85% to 95% seen once, with approximately 0.58% in the top ten. The sequenced sample was PBMCs. This TCR was recovered from a man aged 80 or over with head and neck cancer. This chain uses TRBV18 with TRBJ1-1, with 7 bases matching TRBD1. The CDR3 here is CASSSGTDTEAFF. In DNA form, the CDR3 reads TGTGCCAGCTCATCCGGGACAGACACTGAAGCTTTCTTT.